Below are 26 T cell receptor beta chains sequenced from a single sample in a study of T cells in women clearing cervical HPV infection. The table came from immunoSEQ multiplex PCR; TCRdb's copy has only in-frame clones and leaves some out. Its listing shows around 30,000 clones. Input material: blood buffy coat. The receptors shown here come from a woman aged 18 to 75 with a cervical HPV16 infection that either progressed to CIN3+ or cleared (not recorded which).

Details on this clone: The read finishes 3 residues shy of the CDR3 end, and the germline J gene is used to complete it. This chain joins TRBV2 and TRBJ2-2; weak D call: TRBD1 (5 bases). Germline CDR1 SNHLY, CDR2 FYNNEI. The CDR3 covers 15 residues. The CDR3 spells CASRNRRQYNSPLFF. Incomplete CDR3 DNA: TGTGCCAGCAGGAACAGGCGACAGTATAATTCACCG.

Details on this clone: The read comes to an end 3 residues before the CDR3 does, leaving the germline J gene to fill in the end. The chain carries TRBV29-1 and TRBJ1-5; 7 bases agree with TRBD1. This CDR3 is 13 amino acids long. V lost 6 bases, J lost 4 bases, and 6 bases stayed unmatched. Germline-derived CDR1 and CDR2 are SQVTM and ANQGSEA. Incomplete CDR3 DNA: TGCAGCGTACTAGGGGGCTCTAATCAGCCC. This translates into CSVLGGSNQP. The complete CDR3 reads CSVLGGSNQPQHF.

About this clone itself: The read ends 3 residues before the CDR3 terminus; that terminus is restored from the germline J gene. The chain uses TRBV20-1 and TRBJ2-3, with a possible D match to TRBD2 (6 bases). Germline assignment: CDR1 DFQATT and CDR2 SNEGSKA (reference sequence). This CDR3 has 13 residues. The part of the CDR3 DNA that was read is TGCAGTGCTCCCCGGGGGTCGAATCAGCCG. Protein product: CSAPRGSNQP. The CDR3 in its entirety is CSAPRGSNQPQYF.

Comment on this clone: The observed sequence ends 3 residues before the CDR3 terminus, with the missing tail filled in from the germline J gene. The J gene is TRBJ1-2, the V gene TRBV7-9; 7 bases agree with TRBD1. The CDR3 is 14 residues long. Germline V gene sequence: CDR1 SEHNR, CDR2 FQNEAQ (reference sequence). CDR3 bases read: TGTGCCAGCAGCGGGCGACAGGGAAACTACGAC. This sequence encodes CASSGRQGNYD. Given in full, the CDR3 is CASSGRQGNYDYTF.

Remarks on this clone: The read ends 3 residues before the CDR3 terminus; that terminus is restored from the germline J gene. V is TRBV7-2 and J is TRBJ2-3; 9 bases are shared with TRBD2. This CDR3 is 14 amino acids long. CDR1 is SGHTA and CDR2 is FQGNSA in the germline V gene. The part of the CDR3 DNA that was read is TGTGCCAGCAGCTTATCGGGACTAGCATCTCCG. This gives the protein CASSLSGLASP. The CDR3 in its entirety is CASSLSGLASPQYF.

As concerns this clone: The read ends 3 residues before the CDR3 terminus; that terminus is restored from the germline J gene. The genes are TRBV7-9 and TRBJ2-5, with TRBD2 matching over 8 bases. The V gene's germline CDR1 is SEHNR and CDR2 FQNEAQ (reference sequence). V trimming: 7 bases; J trimming: 4 bases; junction bases outside the gene matches: 11. The CDR3 spans 15 residues. The CDR3 DNA, read in part, is TGTGCCAGCACCCCGGGGGGGTCCTGGCGAGAGACC. Translated: CASTPGGSWRET. The full-length CDR3 reads as CASTPGGSWRETQYF.

About this clone itself: The CDR3 goes on 3 residues after the read ends, and that part is filled in from the germline J gene. V and J are TRBV13 and TRBJ1-2; D is possibly TRBD1 (6 bases). The CDR3 runs 12 residues. The ends were cut back, 1 base at V and 7 bases at J, with 7 bases in the middle. Germline V gene data show CDR1 as PRHDT and CDR2 as FYEKMQ (reference sequence). The CDR3 DNA, read in part, is TGTGCCAGCAGCTTAGACAGGGCTGGC. It yields the protein CASSLDRAG. The whole CDR3 protein reads CASSLDRAGYTF.

Notes on this clone: The read falls 3 residues short of the CDR3 end, and the missing part is taken from the germline J gene. This chain uses TRBV6-2 or TRBV6-3 with TRBJ1-4, with 10 positions matching TRBD1. The CDR3 extends over 16 amino acids. CDR1 and CDR2 from the germline V gene are MNHEY and SVGEGT. The CDR3 here is CASRSDPGTGVSPLFF. The CDR3 bases that were read are TGTGCCAGCAGATCAGATCCCGGGACAGGGGTTTCACCA.

About this clone: Read data end 3 residues before the CDR3 end; the end is taken from the germline J gene. J is TRBJ2-5 and V is TRBV20-1; 10 bases align to TRBD1. J lost 5 bases, V lost 3 bases, and 15 bases had no gene match. CDR3 length: 17 residues. Germline V gene lookup returns CDR1 DFQATT and CDR2 SNEGSKA (reference sequence). The sequenced part of the CDR3 DNA is TGCAGTGCTAGCCGGATTGGGGGGGACAGGGGTGGGGAGACC. Residues: CSASRIGGDRGGET. The complete CDR3 protein is CSASRIGGDRGGETQYF.

As for this clone: Sequencing ends 3 residues short of the CDR3 end; the germline J gene provides the rest. J is TRBJ1-4 and V is TRBV7-6, with TRBD1 identical over 8 bases. CDR1 SGHVS and CDR2 FNYEAQ come from the germline V gene. V lost 4 bases to trimming and J lost 6 bases; unmatched junction nucleotides: 10. The CDR3 loop spans 16 amino acids. The CDR3 sequence is CASSYDAGTGHEKLFF. Incomplete CDR3 DNA: TGTGCCAGCAGCTACGACGCCGGGACAGGCCATGAAAAA.

Turning to this clone: Read sequence stops 3 residues before the CDR3 end, and the germline J gene provides the missing end. The chain combines TRBV20-1 with TRBJ2-7, with a tentative D call TRBD2 (7 bases). CDR3 size: 17 residues. From germline, CDR1 is DFQATT and CDR2 SNEGSKA (reference sequence). V shed 3 bases and J shed 0 bases, with 21 bases lying between them. Partial CDR3 DNA: TGCAGTGCTAGTAAGGGGGGCGGGGGAGAAACCTCCTACGAG. Translating it yields CSASKGGGGETSYE. From start to end, the CDR3 is CSASKGGGGETSYEQYF.

Notes on this clone: The read terminates 3 residues ahead of where the CDR3 ends, so the germline J gene completes it. The V gene is TRBV4-1, the J gene TRBJ2-3; a weak D match, TRBD2 (6 bases). The CDR3 is 13 residues long. CDR1 and CDR2 (germline): MGHRA, YSYEKL. The sequenced part of the CDR3 DNA is TGCGCCAGCAGCCAATGGCGGGGAGAGACG. Encoded protein: CASSQWRGET. The entire CDR3 reads CASSQWRGETQYF.

Regarding this clone: From the germline J gene comes the end of the CDR3, since the read stops 3 residues before it. The chain carries TRBV18 and TRBJ1-1; TRBD1 might be the D (5 bases). The germline gives CDR1 KGHSH, CDR2 LQKENI. This CDR3 region has 15 residues. The CDR3 spells CASSPLGELGETAFF. CDR3 DNA (partial): TGTGCCAGCTCACCGCTGGGTGAGCTAGGGGAGACA.

Worth noting for this clone: The read terminates 3 residues before the CDR3 end, so the remaining end is supplied by the germline J gene. The chain has TRBV7-8 and TRBJ1-5; TRBD1 matches 8 bases. V shed 5 bases and J 0 bases; nucleotides not matched to a gene: 6. The CDR3 is 16 residues long. Per the germline V gene, CDR1 is SGHVS and CDR2 is FQNEAQ. The CDR3 bases that were read are TGTGCCAGCAGCCAGGACAGGGTTTATAGCAATCAGCCC. Translating it yields CASSQDRVYSNQP. The CDR3, in full, reads CASSQDRVYSNQPQHF. Drawing the rest from reference TRBV7-8 and TRBJ1-5, the complete variable domain is GAGVSQSPRYKVAKRGQDVALRCDPISGHVSLFWYQQALGQGPEFLTYFQNEAQLDKSGLPSDRFFAERPEGSVSTLKIQRTQQEDSAVYLCASSQDRVYSNQPQHFGDGTRLSIL.

Details on this clone: The CDR3 is cut off 3 residues early in the read; its end comes from the germline J gene. The chain employs TRBV5-5 and TRBJ2-5; 7 bases fit TRBD2. This CDR3 has 13 amino acids. Germline trimming cut 0 bases from V and 4 bases from J; bases unmatched to any gene: 0. Germline loops: CDR1 SGHKS, CDR2 YYEKEE (reference sequence). The CDR3 DNA, read in part, is TGTGCCAGCAGCTTGGCGGGGGGAGAGACC. It is translated as CASSLAGGET. The complete CDR3 reads CASSLAGGETQYF.

About this clone itself: The CDR3 is cut off 3 residues early in the read; its end comes from the germline J gene. This chain joins TRBV14 and TRBJ1-1, with D uncertain. V lost 5 bases and J lost 7, with 14 bases in between. This CDR3 has 13 residues. Germline V gives CDR1 SGHDN, CDR2 FVKESK. The CDR3 protein is CASSESGLREAFF. CDR3 bases read: TGTGCCAGCAGCGAAAGCGGACTGCGTGAA.

The DNA read from the CDR3 is TGTGCCAGCAGACAGGGGTTGGGAGCCAACGTC. Translating gives CASRQGLGANV. In full, the CDR3 is CASRQGLGANVLTF. The V call is TRBV12-3 or TRBV12-4, the J call TRBJ2-6; 7 nucleotides agree with TRBD1. The CDR3 end falls 3 residues outside the read, so it is completed with the germline J gene. The CDR3 has 14 amino acids. Unmatched junction bases numbered 6, after V lost 6 bases and J lost 7 bases.

As concerns this clone: The read ends 3 residues shy of where the CDR3 ends; the end is completed using the germline J gene. V gene TRBV29-1 combines with J gene TRBJ1-1, with 8 bases matching TRBD1. The germline V gene encodes CDR1 SQVTM and CDR2 ANQGSEA. V lost 2 bases and J lost 1; bases outside the gene matches: 3. The CDR3 is made up of 14 amino acids. The CDR3 bases that were read are TGCAGCGTTGAAAGTACAGGGGGGAACACTGAA. Its translation is CSVESTGGNTE. The entire CDR3 protein is CSVESTGGNTEAFF.

To note about this clone: The read ends 3 residues shy of where the CDR3 ends; the end is completed using the germline J gene. The chain uses TRBV5-1 and TRBJ2-3; 9 nucleotides agree with TRBD1. V trimming: 4 bases; J trimming: 3 bases; junction bases outside the gene matches: 3. Germline V CDR1 and CDR2: SGHRS, YFSETQ. The CDR3 covers 14 residues. CDR3 residues: CASSGQGLTDTQYF. CDR3 DNA, as far as it was read: TGCGCCAGCAGCGGACAGGGGTTGACAGATACG. The complete variable domain, with remaining parts taken from reference TRBV5-1 and TRBJ2-3, reads KAGVTQTPRYLIKTRGQQVTLSCSPISGHRSVSWYQQTPGQGLQFLFEYFSETQRNKGNFPGRFSGRQFSNSRSEMNVSTLELGDSALYLCASSGQGLTDTQYFGPGTRLTVL.

About this clone itself: The read falls 3 residues short of the CDR3 end, and the missing part is taken from the germline J gene. The V gene is TRBV7-6, the J gene TRBJ2-3, with 7 nucleotides matching TRBD2. The CDR3 has 16 residues. Germline CDR1 SGHVS, CDR2 FNYEAQ. The CDR3: CASSGIRTRPPGAQYF. Partial CDR3 DNA: TGTGCCAGCAGCGGAATTCGGACTAGGCCCCCTGGGGCG.

For this clone: The read terminates 3 residues ahead of where the CDR3 ends, so the germline J gene completes it. V gene TRBV5-5 combines with J gene TRBJ2-7; perhaps TRBD1 as D (5 bases). Deletions cut 0 bases from V and 0 bases from J, with 10 bases between. This CDR3 has 15 residues. Looked up from germline, CDR1 is SGHKS and CDR2 is YYEKEE (reference sequence). The CDR3 is CASSLGQGYSYEQYF. CDR3 DNA, as far as it was read: TGTGCCAGCAGCTTGGGGCAGGGATACTCCTACGAG.

A word on this clone: The read falls 3 residues short of the CDR3 end, and the missing part is taken from the germline J gene. This chain connects TRBV18 to TRBJ2-4; 7 nucleotides line up with TRBD1. The CDR3 sequence is 15 residues long. Germline CDR1 is KGHSH and CDR2 is LQKENI. CDR3 DNA, as far as it was read: TGTGCCAGCTCACCCGCCGGGACAGAATTTTATGGT. Encoded protein: CASSPAGTEFYG. The full CDR3 sequence reads CASSPAGTEFYGQYF.

In regard to this clone: The read ends 3 residues shy of where the CDR3 ends; the end is completed using the germline J gene. This chain joins TRBV2 and TRBJ1-5, with D possibly TRBD1 on 5 matching bases. Germline V CDR1 and CDR2: SNHLY, FYNNEI. CDR3 length equals 14 residues. Trimming removed 4 bases from V and 4 bases from J, with 11 bases in between. Partial CDR3 DNA: TGTGCCAGCAGTGGACAGTTTATTAATCAGCCC. Amino acids: CASSGQFINQP. The CDR3 in its entirety is CASSGQFINQPQHF. The variable domain in full, with the rest retrieved from reference TRBV2 and TRBJ1-5, is EPEVTQTPSHQVTQMGQEVILRCVPISNHLYFYWYRQILGQKVEFLVSFYNNEISEKSEIFDDQFSVERPDGSNFTLKIRSTKLEDSAMYFCASSGQFINQPQHFGDGTRLSIL.

Points on this clone: The read terminates 3 residues ahead of where the CDR3 ends, so the germline J gene completes it. V is TRBV19 and J is TRBJ1-1; D is ambiguous. CDR3 length equals 15 residues. Per the germline V gene, CDR1 is LNHDA and CDR2 is SQIVND (reference sequence). Trimming took 9 bases from V and 5 from J, leaving 22 bases between them. CDR3 in amino acids: CASTGHSRSGTEAFF. The DNA read from the CDR3 is TGTGCCAGCACGGGCCATTCACGGTCGGGGACTGAA.

In regard to this clone: The missing CDR3 end, 3 residues past where the read stops, is filled in from the germline J gene. This chain connects TRBV2 to TRBJ2-7; 11 nucleotides align to TRBD2. Trimming at V came to 6 bases and at J to 0 bases, leaving 7 bases not matched to a gene. Germline V gene lookup returns CDR1 SNHLY and CDR2 FYNNEI. The CDR3 is 16 amino acids. CDR3 DNA (partial): TGTGCCAGCAGCGCGACTAGCGGGGTCTACTCCTACGAG. The encoded protein is CASSATSGVYSYE. The full CDR3 protein is CASSATSGVYSYEQYF.

For this clone: The sequence runs out 3 residues before the end of the CDR3; the remainder is reconstructed from the germline J gene. This chain uses TRBV12-3 or TRBV12-4 with TRBJ1-5, with D possibly matching TRBD1 (6 bases). This CDR3 spans 15 amino acids. Trimming took 6 bases from V and 0 from J, leaving 12 bases between them. CDR3 sequence: CASRLGQISNQPQHF. The sequenced part of the CDR3 DNA is TGTGCCAGCAGACTCGGACAGATTAGCAATCAGCCC.